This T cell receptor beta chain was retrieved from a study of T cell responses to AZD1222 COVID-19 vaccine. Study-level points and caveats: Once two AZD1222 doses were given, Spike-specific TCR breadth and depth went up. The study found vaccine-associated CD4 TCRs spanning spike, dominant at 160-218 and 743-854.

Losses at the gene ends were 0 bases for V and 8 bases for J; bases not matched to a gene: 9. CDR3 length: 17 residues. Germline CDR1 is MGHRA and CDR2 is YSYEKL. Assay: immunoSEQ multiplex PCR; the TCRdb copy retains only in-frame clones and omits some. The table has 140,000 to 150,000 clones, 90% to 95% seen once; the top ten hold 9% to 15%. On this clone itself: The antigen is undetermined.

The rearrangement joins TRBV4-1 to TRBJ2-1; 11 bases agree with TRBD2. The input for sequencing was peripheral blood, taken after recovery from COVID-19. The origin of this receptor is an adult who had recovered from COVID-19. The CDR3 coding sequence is TGCGCCAGCAGCCAAGAATATCTAGCGGGAGGTCGCGATGAGCAGTTCTTC. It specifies CASSQEYLAGGRDEQFF.